A single sample is the source of the 25 T cell receptor beta chains below, sequenced in a study of T cells after yellow fever vaccination. TCRdb fed the 5' RACE reads into MiXCR, producing one record per CDR3 protein. The table lists some 320,000 distinct CDR3 sequences, over 3.5% of them singletons. The sample was PBMCs, taken 15 days after the yellow fever booster vaccination. The receptors were sampled from a man aged 18 to 30 who received the YFV17D yellow fever vaccine.

This clonotype was seen only a few times. The chain employs TRBV2 and TRBJ2-2, with D perhaps TRBD1 (5 bases). The CDR3 covers 13 residues. Germline loops: CDR1 SNHLY, CDR2 FYNNEI. The ends were cut back, 5 bases at V and 3 bases at J, with 7 bases in the middle. CDR3: CASSRQYTGELFF. Written as DNA, the CDR3 is TGTGCCAGCAGTAGACAGTACACCGGGGAGCTGTTTTTT.

This clonotype was observed at least ten times. The CDR3 here is CSASNSHGRQPQHF. Written as DNA, the CDR3 is TGCAGTGCTAGTAATTCCCATGGGCGCCAGCCCCAGCATTTT. V is TRBV20-1 and J is TRBJ1-5; D is unresolved. Per germline, CDR1 DFQATT and CDR2 SNEGSKA (reference sequence). Trimming took 3 bases from V and 7 from J, leaving 16 bases between them. CDR3 length equals 14 residues.

The chain combines TRBV5-4 with TRBJ1-1, with D unresolved. The V end lost 7 bases, the J end lost 1 base, and 5 bases lay between the germline ends. The CDR3 consists of 11 residues. Germline V gives CDR1 SGHNT, CDR2 YYREEE (reference sequence). The CDR3, as DNA: TGTGCCAGCGTCCAGAACACTGAAGCTTTCTTT. It codes for CASVQNTEAFF.

This chain connects TRBV4-1 to TRBJ2-2, with D hard to call. The CDR3 length is 14 residues. V dropped 0 bases and J dropped 7 bases, with 9 bases sitting between them. The germline gives CDR1 MGHRA, CDR2 YSYEKL. The CDR3 DNA follows: TGCGCCAGCAGCCAAGATGCCGGGTTCGGGGAGCTGTTTTTT. Its translation is CASSQDAGFGELFF.

This clonotype was observed a handful of times. This chain joins TRBV7-9 and TRBJ2-3, with D possibly being TRBD1 (6 bases). V was trimmed by 5 bases and J by 2 bases, leaving 26 bases between them. CDR1 is SEHNR, CDR2 FQNEAQ, per germline (reference sequence). CDR3 length: 19 residues. The CDR3 protein is CASSPSGASRDTYTDTQYF. CDR3 in DNA: TGTGCCAGCAGCCCATCCGGGGCTTCCCGGGACACATACACAGATACGCAGTATTTT.

This clonotype was seen a handful of times. This chain links TRBV6-6 with TRBJ1-5; D is undetermined. CDR3 length: 15 amino acids. The germline CDR1 and CDR2 sequences are MNHNY and SVGAGI (reference sequence). Trimming pared 6 bases from V and 0 bases from J, leaving 12 bases between. DNA of the CDR3: TGTGCCAGCAGCATAACAACCTATAGCAATCAGCCCCAGCATTTT. The encoded protein is CASSITTYSNQPQHF.

This clonotype turned up a few times. This chain uses TRBV19 with TRBJ1-1, with D unresolved. V was cut by 4 bases and J by 1 base, with 7 bases left in between. From germline, CDR1 is LNHDA and CDR2 SQIVND (reference sequence). The CDR3 contains 13 residues. As DNA, the CDR3 is TGTGCCAGTAGTAACCCACCGAACACTGAAGCTTTCTTT. It is translated as CASSNPPNTEAFF.

This clonotype was recorded many times. The V gene is TRBV12-3 or TRBV12-4, the J gene TRBJ2-5; 10 nucleotides match TRBD2. With V trimmed by 2 bases and J by 5 bases, 8 bases remained unmatched. The CDR3 covers 16 residues. The CDR3 DNA reads TGTGCCAGCAGTTTAACGAGCGGGGGGGCCGGGGAGACCCAGTACTTC. It yields the protein CASSLTSGGAGETQYF.

This clonotype was counted only a few times. This sequence joins TRBV19 and TRBJ2-1, with 7 bases lining up with TRBD1. Per the germline V gene, CDR1 is LNHDA and CDR2 is SQIVND (reference sequence). V was clipped by 6 bases and J by 7 bases; unmatched bases: 3. The CDR3 runs to 12 residues. CDR3 residues: CASRKDRNEQFF. The CDR3 bases are TGTGCCAGTAGAAAGGACAGGAATGAGCAGTTCTTC.

CDR3 nucleotide sequence: TGTGCCAGCAGCCAAGGTTTTGCGGGGGGGACTGAAGCTTTCTTT. It translates to CASSQGFAGGTEAFF. The rearrangement uses TRBV4-2 and TRBJ1-1; the D gene is possibly TRBD1 (5 bases). V lost 1 base to trimming and J lost 5 bases, with 14 bases between them. Germline assignment: CDR1 LGHNA and CDR2 YNFKEQ. This CDR3 has 15 residues.

This chain connects TRBV5-1 to TRBJ2-5, with 8 bases lining up with TRBD2. After removal of 6 bases from V and 5 bases from J, the junction contained 9 bases not matched to a gene. CDR1 SGHRS and CDR2 YFSETQ come from the germline V gene. The CDR3 has 14 amino acids. CDR3 protein: CASTPGGRAETQYF. The CDR3 DNA follows: TGCGCCAGCACCCCGGGGGGGCGGGCGGAGACCCAGTACTTC.

This clonotype was picked up many times. The chain employs TRBV20-1 and TRBJ2-5; D call uncertain. The CDR3 has 13 residues. Germline V gene data show CDR1 as DFQATT and CDR2 as SNEGSKA (reference sequence). With 6 bases removed from V and 5 bases from J, the gap between germline ends came to 16 bases. CDR3 DNA: TGCAGTGCCCCCGGTAGAGGAAGGGAGACCCAGTACTTC. Its protein product is CSAPGRGRETQYF.

This clonotype was observed at least ten times. In nucleotides, the CDR3 is TGTGCCAGCAGAACAAAACTGTTTTTT. It is translated as CASRTKLFF. The chain joins TRBV7-2 to TRBJ1-4; D call uncertain. The CDR3 extends over 9 amino acids. Looked up from germline, CDR1 is SGHTA and CDR2 is FQGNSA. The ends were cut back, 6 bases at V and 10 bases at J, with 3 bases in the middle. The full variable domain, its missing parts supplied by reference TRBV7-2 and TRBJ1-4, is GAGVSQSPSNKVTEKGKDVELRCDPISGHTALYWYRQSLGQGLEFLIYFQGNSAPDKSGLPSDRFSAERTGGSVSTLTIQRTQQEDSAVYLCASRTKLFFGSGTQLSVL.

This chain uses TRBV7-3 with TRBJ2-1; TRBD2 matches 9 bases. In germline, CDR1 is SGHTA, CDR2 FQGTGA. The CDR3 contains 15 residues. Trimming removed 5 bases from V and 8 bases from J; junction bases left unmatched: 10. The CDR3 DNA reads TGTGCCAGCAGCGTTCAAGGCGGGGGGGGCGATGAGCAGTTCTTC. This sequence encodes CASSVQGGGGDEQFF.

The chain has TRBV28 and TRBJ1-5; no definite D call. From germline, CDR1 is MDHEN and CDR2 SYDVKM. V was clipped by 3 bases and J by 3 bases, with 15 bases between them. The CDR3 contains 16 residues. CDR3 nucleotides: TGTGCCAGCAGTTTCTTAAACCGGGTCCTCAATCAGCCCCAGCATTTT. Amino acid sequence: CASSFLNRVLNQPQHF.

This rearrangement joins TRBV5-1 to TRBJ1-3; no clear D. CDR1 and CDR2 (germline): SGHRS, YFSETQ. There are 15 residues in the CDR3. Trimming took 4 bases from V and 0 from J, leaving 11 bases between them. The DNA of the CDR3 is TGCGCCAGCAGCCTAATCGGGAGCTCTGGAAACACCATATATTTT. It encodes CASSLIGSSGNTIYF. The full variable domain, with the rest looked up from reference TRBV5-1 and TRBJ1-3, is KAGVTQTPRYLIKTRGQQVTLSCSPISGHRSVSWYQQTPGQGLQFLFEYFSETQRNKGNFPGRFSGRQFSNSRSEMNVSTLELGDSALYLCASSLIGSSGNTIYFGEGSWLTVV.

This clonotype was counted many times. The chain carries TRBV6-1 and TRBJ2-7, with a tentative D call TRBD1 (5 bases). V dropped 5 bases and J dropped 2 bases, with 10 bases sitting between them. The CDR3 runs to 13 residues. Germline V gene lookup returns CDR1 MNHNS and CDR2 SASEGT. The CDR3 region has the DNA TGTGCCAGCAGTTCGCAGGGCGCCTACGAGCAGTACGTC. Encoded protein: CASSSQGAYEQYV.

This clonotype was detected many times. This sequence joins TRBV6-2 or TRBV6-3 and TRBJ1-1; D call uncertain. The ends were cut back, 3 bases at V and 3 bases at J, with 2 bases in the middle. CDR1 is MNHEY and CDR2 is SVGEGT in the germline V gene. The CDR3 contains 11 residues. The CDR3 DNA follows: TGTGCCAGCAGTTATGACACTGAAGCTTTCTTT. This sequence encodes CASSYDTEAFF.

This clonotype was seen ten or more times. CDR3: CASRRAGGSYNEQFF. CDR3 in DNA: TGTGCCAGCAGGCGAGCGGGGGGATCCTACAATGAGCAGTTCTTC. The genes are TRBV6-2 or TRBV6-3 and TRBJ2-1; 9 nucleotides agree with TRBD2. Germline loops: CDR1 MNHEY, CDR2 SVGEGT. The CDR3 covers 15 residues. After removal of 6 bases from V and 1 base from J, the junction contained 4 bases not matched to a gene.

This clonotype was recorded many times. This chain links TRBV7-9 with TRBJ2-2; D remains ambiguous. The CDR3 consists of 15 residues. Per the germline V gene, CDR1 is SEHNR and CDR2 is FQNEAQ (reference sequence). With 6 bases removed from V and 6 bases from J, the gap between germline ends came to 17 bases. The CDR3 DNA reads as TGTGCCAGCAGTAAAGACCCGCTGGGATCCGGGGAGCTGTTTTTT. It encodes CASSKDPLGSGELFF.

The chain couples TRBV29-1 to TRBJ2-1; 8 bases agree with TRBD2. CDR1 is SQVTM and CDR2 is ANQGSEA in the germline V gene. J was trimmed by 2 bases and V by 2 bases; bases with no gene match: 8. The CDR3 consists of 16 residues. For the CDR3, the DNA is TGCAGCGTTGAATCCCTCAGCGGGGGACCCTACAATGAGCAGTTCTTC. Amino acid sequence: CSVESLSGGPYNEQFF.

This clonotype was found many times. This rearrangement joins TRBV24-1 to TRBJ2-2; 9 bases map to TRBD1. Germline loops: CDR1 KGHDR, CDR2 SFDVKD. The CDR3 sequence is 15 residues long. With V trimmed by 4 bases and J by 7 bases, 6 bases remained unmatched. CDR3 in amino acids: CATSDLGTGNGELFF. CDR3 coding DNA: TGTGCCACCAGTGACCTCGGGACAGGGAACGGGGAGCTGTTTTTT.

This clonotype occurred many times. The chain links TRBV7-2 to TRBJ2-3; D possibly corresponds to TRBD2 (5 bases). The CDR3 spans 15 residues. The germline V gene encodes CDR1 SGHTA and CDR2 FQGNSA. V lost 5 bases, J lost 8 bases, and 20 bases lay in between. The CDR3 coding sequence is TGTGCCAGCAGCCCAGTCGGTAGCGCTTCGGGTACGCAGTATTTT. This codes for CASSPVGSASGTQYF.

The chain employs TRBV28 and TRBJ2-7; D could derive from TRBD1 or TRBD2 (5 bases each). There are 14 residues in the CDR3. The V end was cut by 6 bases, the J end by 6 bases, with 18 bases between. Germline loops: CDR1 MDHEN, CDR2 SYDVKM. The CDR3 DNA sequence: TGTGCCAGCAGCCTCTCGGGGCCCATCGGCGAGCAGTACGTC. As protein: CASSLSGPIGEQYV.

This clonotype was detected only a few times. The chain employs TRBV6-5 and TRBJ2-2; 8 bases map to TRBD1. The germline gives CDR1 MNHEY, CDR2 SVGAGI. The CDR3 sequence is 15 residues long. The J segment lost 3 bases and the V segment lost 5 bases, leaving 5 bases of the junction unmatched. The CDR3, as DNA: TGTGCCAGCAGTCCTCAGGGGGCGGACACCGGGGAGCTGTTTTTT. This gives the protein CASSPQGADTGELFF.